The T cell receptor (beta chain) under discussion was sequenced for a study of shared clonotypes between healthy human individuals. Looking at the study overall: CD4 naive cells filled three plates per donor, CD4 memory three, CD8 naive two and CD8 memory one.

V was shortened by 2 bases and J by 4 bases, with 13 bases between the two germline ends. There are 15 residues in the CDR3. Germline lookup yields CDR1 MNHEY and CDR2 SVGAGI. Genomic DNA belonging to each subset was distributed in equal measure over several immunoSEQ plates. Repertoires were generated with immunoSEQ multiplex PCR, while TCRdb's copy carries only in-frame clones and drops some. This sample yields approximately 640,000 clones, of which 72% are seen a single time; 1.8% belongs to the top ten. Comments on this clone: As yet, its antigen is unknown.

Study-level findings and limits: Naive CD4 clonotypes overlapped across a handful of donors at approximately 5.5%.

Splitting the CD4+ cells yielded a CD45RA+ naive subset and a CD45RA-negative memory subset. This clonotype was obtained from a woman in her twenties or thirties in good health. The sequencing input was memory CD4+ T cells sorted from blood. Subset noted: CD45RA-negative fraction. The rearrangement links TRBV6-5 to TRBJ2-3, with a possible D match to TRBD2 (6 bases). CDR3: CASSYRPSGADTQYF. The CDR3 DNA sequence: TGTGCCAGCAGTTACCGGCCGTCGGGGGCAGATACGCAGTATTTT.